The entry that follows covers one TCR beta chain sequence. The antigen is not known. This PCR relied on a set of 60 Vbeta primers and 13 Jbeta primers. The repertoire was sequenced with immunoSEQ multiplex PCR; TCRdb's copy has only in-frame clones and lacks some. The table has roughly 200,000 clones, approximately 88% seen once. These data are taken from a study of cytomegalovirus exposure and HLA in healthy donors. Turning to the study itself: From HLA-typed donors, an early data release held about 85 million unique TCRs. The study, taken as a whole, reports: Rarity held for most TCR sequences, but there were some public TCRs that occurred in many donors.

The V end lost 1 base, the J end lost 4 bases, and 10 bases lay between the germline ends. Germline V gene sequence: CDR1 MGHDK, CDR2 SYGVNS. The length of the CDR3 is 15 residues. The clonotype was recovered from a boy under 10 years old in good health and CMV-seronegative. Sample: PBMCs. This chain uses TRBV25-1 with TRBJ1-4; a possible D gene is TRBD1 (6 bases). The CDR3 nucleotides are TGTGCCAGCAGTGAATTCAGGGGCAATAATGAAAAACTGTTTTTT. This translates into CASSEFRGNNEKLFF.